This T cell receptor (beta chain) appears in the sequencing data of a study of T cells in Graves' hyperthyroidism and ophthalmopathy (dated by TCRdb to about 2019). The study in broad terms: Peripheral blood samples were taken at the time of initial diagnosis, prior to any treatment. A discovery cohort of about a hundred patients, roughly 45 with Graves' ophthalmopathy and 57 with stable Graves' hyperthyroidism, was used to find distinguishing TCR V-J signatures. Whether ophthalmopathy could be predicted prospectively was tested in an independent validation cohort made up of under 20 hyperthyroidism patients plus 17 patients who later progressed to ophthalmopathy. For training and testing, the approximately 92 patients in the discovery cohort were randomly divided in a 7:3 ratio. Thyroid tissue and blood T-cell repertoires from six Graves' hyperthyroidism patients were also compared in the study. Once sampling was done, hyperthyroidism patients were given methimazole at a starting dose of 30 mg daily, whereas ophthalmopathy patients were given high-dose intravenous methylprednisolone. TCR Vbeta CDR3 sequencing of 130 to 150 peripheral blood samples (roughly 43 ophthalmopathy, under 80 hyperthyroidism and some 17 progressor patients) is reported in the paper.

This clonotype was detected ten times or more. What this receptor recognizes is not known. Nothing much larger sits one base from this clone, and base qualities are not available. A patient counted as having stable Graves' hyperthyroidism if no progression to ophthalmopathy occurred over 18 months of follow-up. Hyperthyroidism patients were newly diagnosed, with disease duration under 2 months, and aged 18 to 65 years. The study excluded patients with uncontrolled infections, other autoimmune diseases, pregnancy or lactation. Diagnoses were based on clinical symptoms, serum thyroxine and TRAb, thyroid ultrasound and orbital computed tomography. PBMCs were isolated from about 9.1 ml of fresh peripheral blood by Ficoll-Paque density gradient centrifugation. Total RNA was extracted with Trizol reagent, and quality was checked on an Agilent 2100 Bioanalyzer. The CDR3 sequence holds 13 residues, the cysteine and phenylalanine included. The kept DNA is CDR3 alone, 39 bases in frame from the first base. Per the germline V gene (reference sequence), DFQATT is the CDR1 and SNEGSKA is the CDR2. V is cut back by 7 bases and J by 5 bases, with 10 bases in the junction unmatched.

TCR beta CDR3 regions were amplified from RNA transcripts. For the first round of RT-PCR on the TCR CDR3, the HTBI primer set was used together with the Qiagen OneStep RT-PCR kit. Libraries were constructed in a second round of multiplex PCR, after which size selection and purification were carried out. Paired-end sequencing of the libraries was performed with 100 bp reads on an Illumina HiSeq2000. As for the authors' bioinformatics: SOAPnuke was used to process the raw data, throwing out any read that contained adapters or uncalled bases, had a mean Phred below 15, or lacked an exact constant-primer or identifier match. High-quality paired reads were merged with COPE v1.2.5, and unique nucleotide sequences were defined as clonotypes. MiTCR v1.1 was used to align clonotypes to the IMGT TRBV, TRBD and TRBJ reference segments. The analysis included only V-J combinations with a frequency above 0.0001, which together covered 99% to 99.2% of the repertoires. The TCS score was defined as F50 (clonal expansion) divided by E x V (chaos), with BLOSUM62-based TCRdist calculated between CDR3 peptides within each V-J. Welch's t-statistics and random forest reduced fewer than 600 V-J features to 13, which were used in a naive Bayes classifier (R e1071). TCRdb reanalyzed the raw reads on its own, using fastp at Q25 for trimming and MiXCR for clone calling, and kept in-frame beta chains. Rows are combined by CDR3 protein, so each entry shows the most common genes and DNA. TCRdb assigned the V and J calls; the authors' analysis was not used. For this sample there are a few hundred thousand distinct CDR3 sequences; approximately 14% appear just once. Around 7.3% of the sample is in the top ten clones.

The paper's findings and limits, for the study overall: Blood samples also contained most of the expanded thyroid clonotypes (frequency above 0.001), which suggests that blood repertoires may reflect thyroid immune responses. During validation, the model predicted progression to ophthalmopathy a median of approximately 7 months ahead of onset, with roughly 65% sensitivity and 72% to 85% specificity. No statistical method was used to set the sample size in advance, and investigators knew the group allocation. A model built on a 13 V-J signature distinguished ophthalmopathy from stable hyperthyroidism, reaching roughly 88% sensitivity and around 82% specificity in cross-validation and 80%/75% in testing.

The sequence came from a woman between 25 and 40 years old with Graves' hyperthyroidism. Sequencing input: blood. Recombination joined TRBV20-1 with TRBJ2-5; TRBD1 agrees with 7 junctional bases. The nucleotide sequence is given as TGCAGTGTTCCAAAGGGGGCAGGGGAGACCCAGTACTTC. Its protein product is CSVPKGAGETQYF.